The 7 T cell receptor beta chains reported below all come from one sample, sequenced in a study of cytomegalovirus exposure and HLA in healthy donors. Primers included in the PCR were 60 Vbeta and 13 Jbeta primers. TCRdb keeps only in-frame clones here, not all; method: immunoSEQ multiplex PCR. The sample contains roughly 65,000 clones, around four fifths of which appear only once. The specimen was PBMCs. These receptors were taken from a woman aged 25 to 45 in good health and CMV-seronegative.

The V gene is TRBV2, the J gene TRBJ1-1; no clear D. Trimming left V 6 bases short and J 0 bases short, with 14 bases between. Looked up from germline, CDR1 is SNHLY and CDR2 is FYNNEI. CDR3 size: 15 residues. CDR3 in amino acids: CASSLNAQMNTEAFF. DNA for the CDR3: TGTGCCAGCAGCCTCAACGCCCAGATGAACACTGAAGCTTTCTTT.

The chain has TRBV9 and TRBJ2-7; D possibly corresponds to TRBD2 (5 bases). The V and J ends lost 0 bases and 5 bases respectively, with 12 bases between them. The CDR3 runs 14 residues. The germline CDR1 and CDR2 sequences are SGDLS and YYNGEE. In nucleotides, the CDR3 is TGTGCCAGCAGCGTAGGAGGAACGGGAAACGAGCAGTACTTC. Amino acid sequence: CASSVGGTGNEQYF.

Here the CDR3 reads CASSTDRDSPYEQYF. In DNA form, the CDR3 reads TGCGCCAGCAGCACGGACAGGGATTCACCCTACGAGCAGTACTTC. The V call is TRBV5-1, the J call TRBJ2-7; TRBD1 agrees at 8 bases. After removal of 4 bases from V and 2 bases from J, the junction contained 8 bases not matched to a gene. The CDR3 runs to 15 residues. Germline CDR1 SGHRS, CDR2 YFSETQ.

This clone has only a few counts. The chain recombines TRBV14 with TRBJ1-2; no clear D gene. Germline lookup yields CDR1 SGHDN and CDR2 FVKESK. Trimming pared 4 bases from V and 8 bases from J, leaving 11 bases between. The CDR3 loop spans 12 amino acids. DNA for the CDR3: TGTGCCAGCAGCCCTGGGAGTTCGGGCTACACCTTC. It specifies CASSPGSSGYTF. Looking up the rest from reference TRBV14 and TRBJ1-2 gives the full variable domain: EAGVTQFPSHSVIEKGQTVTLRCDPISGHDNLYWYRRVMGKEIKFLLHFVKESKQDESGMPNNRFLAERTGGTYSTLKVQPAELEDSGVYFCASSPGSSGYTFGSGTRLTVV.

This clone was counted a few times. The V call is TRBV29-1, the J call TRBJ1-3; tentatively, D is TRBD1 (5 bases). The V end lost 3 bases, the J end lost 0 bases, and 9 bases lay between the germline ends. Germline V gene data show CDR1 as SQVTM and CDR2 as ANQGSEA. The CDR3 is 14 amino acids. CDR3 sequence reads: CSVEGRNSGNTIYF. The CDR3 DNA reads as TGCAGCGTTGAGGGGCGGAACTCTGGAAACACCATATATTTT.

This clone was seen once. The chain recombines TRBV13 with TRBJ2-7, with D maybe TRBD1 (6 bases). The CDR3 is made up of 15 amino acids. The V and J ends lost 7 bases and 6 bases respectively, with 22 bases between them. CDR1 is PRHDT, CDR2 FYEKMQ, per germline (reference sequence). This CDR3 is CASNPRDNPYGEQYF. CDR3 nucleotide sequence: TGTGCCAGCAACCCCCGGGACAACCCCTACGGCGAGCAGTACTTC.

The rearrangement uses TRBV2 and TRBJ1-3; 8 bases match TRBD1. The J segment lost 1 base and the V segment lost 2 bases, leaving 4 bases of the junction unmatched. Germline V gene sequence: CDR1 SNHLY, CDR2 FYNNEI. There are 16 residues in the CDR3. This CDR3 is CASSELDRVSGNTIYF. CDR3 bases: TGTGCCAGCAGTGAACTGGACAGGGTATCTGGAAACACCATATATTTT.